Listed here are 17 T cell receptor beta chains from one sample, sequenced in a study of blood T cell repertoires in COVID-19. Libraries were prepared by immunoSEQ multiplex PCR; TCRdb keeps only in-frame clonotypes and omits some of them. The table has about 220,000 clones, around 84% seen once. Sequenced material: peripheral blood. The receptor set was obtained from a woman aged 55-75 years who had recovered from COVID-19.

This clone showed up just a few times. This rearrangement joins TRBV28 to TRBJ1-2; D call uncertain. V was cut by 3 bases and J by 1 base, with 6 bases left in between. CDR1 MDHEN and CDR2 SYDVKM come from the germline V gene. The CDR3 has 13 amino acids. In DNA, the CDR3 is TGTGCCAGCAGTTTTCCCGGTAACTATGGCTACACCTTC. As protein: CASSFPGNYGYTF.

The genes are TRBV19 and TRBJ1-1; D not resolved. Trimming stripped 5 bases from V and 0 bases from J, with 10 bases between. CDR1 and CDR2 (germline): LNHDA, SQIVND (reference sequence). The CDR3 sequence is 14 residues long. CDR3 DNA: TGTGCCAGTAGTTTAGGGCCCCTGAACACTGAAGCTTTCTTT. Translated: CASSLGPLNTEAFF.

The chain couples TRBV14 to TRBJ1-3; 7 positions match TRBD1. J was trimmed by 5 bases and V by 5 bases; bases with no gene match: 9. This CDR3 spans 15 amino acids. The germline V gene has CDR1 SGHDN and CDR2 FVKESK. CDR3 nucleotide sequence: TGTGCCAGCAGCTACCGACAGGGCTTGCGAAACACCATATATTTT. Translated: CASSYRQGLRNTIYF.

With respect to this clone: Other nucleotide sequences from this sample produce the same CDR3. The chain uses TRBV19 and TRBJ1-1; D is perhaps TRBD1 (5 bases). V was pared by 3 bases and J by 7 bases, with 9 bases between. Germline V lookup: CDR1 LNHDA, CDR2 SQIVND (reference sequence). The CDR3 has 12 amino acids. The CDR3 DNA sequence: TGTGCCAGTAGTATCCGGCAGGGTGAAGCTTTCTTT. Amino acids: CASSIRQGEAFF.

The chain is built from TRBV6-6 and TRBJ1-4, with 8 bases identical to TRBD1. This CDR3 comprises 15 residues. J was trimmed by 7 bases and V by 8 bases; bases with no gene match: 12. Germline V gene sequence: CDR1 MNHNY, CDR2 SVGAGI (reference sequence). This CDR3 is CASGQGVYRGEKLFF. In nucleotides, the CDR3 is TGTGCCAGCGGACAGGGAGTCTATAGGGGTGAAAAACTGTTTTTT.

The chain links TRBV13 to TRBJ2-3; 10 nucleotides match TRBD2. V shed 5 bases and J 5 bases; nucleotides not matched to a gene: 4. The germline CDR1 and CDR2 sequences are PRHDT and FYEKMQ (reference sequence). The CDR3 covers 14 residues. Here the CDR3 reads CASSGRTSGDTQYF. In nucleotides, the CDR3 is TGTGCCAGCAGCGGGCGGACTAGCGGAGATACGCAGTATTTT. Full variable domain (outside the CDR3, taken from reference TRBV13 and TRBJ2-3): AAGVIQSPRHLIKEKRETATLKCYPIPRHDTVYWYQQGPGQDPQFLISFYEKMQSDKGSIPDRFSAQQFSDYHSELNMSSLELGDSALYFCASSGRTSGDTQYFGPGTRLTVL.

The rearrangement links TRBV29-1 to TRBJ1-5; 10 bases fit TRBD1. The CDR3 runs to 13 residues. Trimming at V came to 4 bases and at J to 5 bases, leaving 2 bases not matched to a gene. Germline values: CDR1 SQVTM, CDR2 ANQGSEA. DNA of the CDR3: TGCAGCGTTGGGGGGACAGGGGATCAGCCCCAGCATTTT. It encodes CSVGGTGDQPQHF.

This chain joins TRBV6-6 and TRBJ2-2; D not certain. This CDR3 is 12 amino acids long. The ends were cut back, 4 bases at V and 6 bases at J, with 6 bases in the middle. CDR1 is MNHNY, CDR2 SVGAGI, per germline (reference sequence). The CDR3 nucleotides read TGTGCCAGCAGTTTAGCATCCGGGGAGCTGTTTTTT. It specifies CASSLASGELFF.

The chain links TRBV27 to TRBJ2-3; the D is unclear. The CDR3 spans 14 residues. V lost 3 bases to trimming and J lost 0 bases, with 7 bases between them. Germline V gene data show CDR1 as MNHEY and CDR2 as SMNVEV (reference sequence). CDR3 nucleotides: TGTGCCAGCAGTTTTCTAGGTAGCACAGATACGCAGTATTTT. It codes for CASSFLGSTDTQYF.

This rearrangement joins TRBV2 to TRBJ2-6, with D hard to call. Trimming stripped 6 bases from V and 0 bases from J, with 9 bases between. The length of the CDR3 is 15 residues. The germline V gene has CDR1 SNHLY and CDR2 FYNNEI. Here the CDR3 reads CASRYSSSGANVLTF. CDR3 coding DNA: TGTGCCAGCAGATACTCTAGCTCTGGGGCCAACGTCCTGACTTTC. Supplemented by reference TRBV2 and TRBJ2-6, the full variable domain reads EPEVTQTPSHQVTQMGQEVILRCVPISNHLYFYWYRQILGQKVEFLVSFYNNEISEKSEIFDDQFSVERPDGSNFTLKIRSTKLEDSAMYFCASRYSSSGANVLTFGAGSRLTVL.

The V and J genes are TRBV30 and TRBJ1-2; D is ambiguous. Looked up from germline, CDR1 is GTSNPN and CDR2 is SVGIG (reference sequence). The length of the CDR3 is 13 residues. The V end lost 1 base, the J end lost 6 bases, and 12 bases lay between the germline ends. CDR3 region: CAWSDEGGNGYTF. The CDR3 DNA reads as TGTGCCTGGAGTGATGAGGGTGGGAATGGCTACACCTTC. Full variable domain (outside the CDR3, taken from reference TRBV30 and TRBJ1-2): SQTIHQWPATLVQPVGSPLSLECTVEGTSNPNLYWYRQAAGRGLQLLFYSVGIGQISSEVPQNLSASRPQDRQFILSSKKLLLSDSGFYLCAWSDEGGNGYTFGSGTRLTVV.

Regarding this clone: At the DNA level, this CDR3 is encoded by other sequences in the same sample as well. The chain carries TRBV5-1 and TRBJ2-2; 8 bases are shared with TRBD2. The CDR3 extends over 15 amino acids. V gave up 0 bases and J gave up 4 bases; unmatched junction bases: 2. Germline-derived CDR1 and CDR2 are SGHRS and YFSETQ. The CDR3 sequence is CASSLVRGGTGELFF. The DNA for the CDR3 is TGCGCCAGCAGCTTGGTCCGGGGGGGCACCGGGGAGCTGTTTTTT.

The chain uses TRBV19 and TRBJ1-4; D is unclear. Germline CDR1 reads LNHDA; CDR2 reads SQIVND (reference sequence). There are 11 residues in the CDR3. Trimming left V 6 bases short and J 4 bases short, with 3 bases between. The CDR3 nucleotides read TGTGCCAGTAGCCATAATGAAAAACTGTTTTTT. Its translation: CASSHNEKLFF.

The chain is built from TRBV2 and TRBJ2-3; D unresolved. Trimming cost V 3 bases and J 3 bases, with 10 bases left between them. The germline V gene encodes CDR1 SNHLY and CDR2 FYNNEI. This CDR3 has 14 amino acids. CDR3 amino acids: CASSDDRLTDTQYF. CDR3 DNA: TGTGCCAGCAGTGATGACCGACTTACAGATACGCAGTATTTT. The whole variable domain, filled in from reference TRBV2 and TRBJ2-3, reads EPEVTQTPSHQVTQMGQEVILRCVPISNHLYFYWYRQILGQKVEFLVSFYNNEISEKSEIFDDQFSVERPDGSNFTLKIRSTKLEDSAMYFCASSDDRLTDTQYFGPGTRLTVL.

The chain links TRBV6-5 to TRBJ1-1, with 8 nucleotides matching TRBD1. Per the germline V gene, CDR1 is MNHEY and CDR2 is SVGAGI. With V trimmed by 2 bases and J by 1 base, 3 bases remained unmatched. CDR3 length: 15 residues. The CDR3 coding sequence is TGTGCCAGCAGTTACACACAGGGGGGGAACACTGAAGCTTTCTTT. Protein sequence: CASSYTQGGNTEAFF.

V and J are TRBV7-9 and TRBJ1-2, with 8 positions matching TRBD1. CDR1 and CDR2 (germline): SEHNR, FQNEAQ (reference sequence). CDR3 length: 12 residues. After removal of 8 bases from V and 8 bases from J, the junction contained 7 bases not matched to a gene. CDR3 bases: TGTGCCAGCGTGACAGGGGAAGAGGGCTACACCTTC. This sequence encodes CASVTGEEGYTF.

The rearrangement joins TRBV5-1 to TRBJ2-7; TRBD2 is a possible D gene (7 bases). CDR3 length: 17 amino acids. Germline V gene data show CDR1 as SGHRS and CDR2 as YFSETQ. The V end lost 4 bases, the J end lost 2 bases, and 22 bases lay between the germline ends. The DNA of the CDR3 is TGCGCCAGCAGCCCCGATTGGGAGGGGGGGAACGCCTACGAGCAGTACTTC. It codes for CASSPDWEGGNAYEQYF.